The TCR beta chain described here comes from a study of tumor-infiltrating lymphocytes in primary liver carcinoma. Study-wide results and caveats: Tumor region pairs overlapped more than did tumor-adjacent and tumor-blood pairs. Tumor top-250-clone fraction significantly exceeded that of blood (p = 0.039). There were only about 7.5-24% of top clones found in all five tumor regions.

From unsorted bulk tissue weighing roughly 17-31 mg, DNA and RNA were co-extracted. Starting material of roughly 0.45 ug total RNA yielded TCR beta cDNA via a constant-region primer. Slightly modified ARM-PCR, run as three nested multiplex PCR rounds, produced the TCR beta libraries. TCRdb re-called the multiplex PCR reads through MiXCR, storing one row per CDR3 protein. The sample holds 50,000 to 70,000 distinct CDR3 sequences, 71% seen once. Notes on this clonotype: The antigen remains undetermined. One end of the junction does not line up with germline, which may come from a read error.

The source is a man aged 40-49 years with primary liver carcinoma and hepatitis B virus infection. Input material: liver tumor tissue from sampling region 2. Subset described: tumor region T2, inferior pole.

The CDR3: CSSSQTPGGVKETQCF. CDR3 sequence (DNA): TGTTCCAGCAGCCAAACTCCTGGCGGGGTGAAAGAGACTCAGTGCTTC. The chain joins TRBV11-2 to TRBJ2-5; D perhaps matches TRBD2 (6 bases). The CDR3 loop spans 16 amino acids. Per germline, CDR1 SGHAT and CDR2 FQNNGV.